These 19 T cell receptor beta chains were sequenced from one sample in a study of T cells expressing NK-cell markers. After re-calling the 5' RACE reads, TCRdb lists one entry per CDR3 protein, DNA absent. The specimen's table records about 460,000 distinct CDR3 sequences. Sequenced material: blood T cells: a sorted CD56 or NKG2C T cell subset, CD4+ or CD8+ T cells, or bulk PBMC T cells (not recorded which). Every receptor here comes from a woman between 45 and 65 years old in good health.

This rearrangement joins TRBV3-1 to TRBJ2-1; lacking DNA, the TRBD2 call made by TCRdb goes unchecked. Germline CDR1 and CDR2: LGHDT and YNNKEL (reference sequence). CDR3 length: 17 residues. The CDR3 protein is CASSQAKPGLHYNEQFF.

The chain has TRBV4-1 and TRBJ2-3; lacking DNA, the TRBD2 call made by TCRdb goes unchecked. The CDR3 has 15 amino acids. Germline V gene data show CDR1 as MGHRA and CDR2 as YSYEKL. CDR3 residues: CASSQVGLPRDTQYF.

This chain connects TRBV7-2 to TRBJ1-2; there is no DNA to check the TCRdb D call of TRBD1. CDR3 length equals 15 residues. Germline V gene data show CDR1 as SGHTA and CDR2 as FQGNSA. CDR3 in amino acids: CASSLGSTGTDGYTF.

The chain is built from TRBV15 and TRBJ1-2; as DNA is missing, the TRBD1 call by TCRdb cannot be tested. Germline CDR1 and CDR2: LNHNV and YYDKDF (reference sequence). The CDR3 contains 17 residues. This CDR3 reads CATSRDGQGTTNYGYTF.

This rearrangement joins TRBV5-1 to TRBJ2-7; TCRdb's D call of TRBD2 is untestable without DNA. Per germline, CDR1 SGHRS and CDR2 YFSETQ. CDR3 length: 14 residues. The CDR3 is CASSPREYPGEQYF.

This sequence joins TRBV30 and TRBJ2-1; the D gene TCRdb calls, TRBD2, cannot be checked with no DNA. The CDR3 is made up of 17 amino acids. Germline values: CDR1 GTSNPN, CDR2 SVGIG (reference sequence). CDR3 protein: CAWNKERTSGTYNEQFF.

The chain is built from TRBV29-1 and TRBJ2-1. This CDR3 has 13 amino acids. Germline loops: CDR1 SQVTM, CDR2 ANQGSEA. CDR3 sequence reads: CSVADTPYNEQFF.

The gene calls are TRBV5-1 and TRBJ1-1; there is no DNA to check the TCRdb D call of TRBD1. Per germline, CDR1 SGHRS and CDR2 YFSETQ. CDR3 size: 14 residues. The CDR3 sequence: CASSLDRGNTEAFF.

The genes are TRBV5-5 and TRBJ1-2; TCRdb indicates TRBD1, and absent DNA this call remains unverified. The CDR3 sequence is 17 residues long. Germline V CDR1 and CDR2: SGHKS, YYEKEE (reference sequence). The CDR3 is CASRTGTGFSTNYGYTF.

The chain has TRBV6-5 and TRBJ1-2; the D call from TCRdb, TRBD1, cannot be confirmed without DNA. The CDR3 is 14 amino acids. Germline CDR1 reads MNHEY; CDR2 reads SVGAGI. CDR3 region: CASRPPGQGHGYTF.

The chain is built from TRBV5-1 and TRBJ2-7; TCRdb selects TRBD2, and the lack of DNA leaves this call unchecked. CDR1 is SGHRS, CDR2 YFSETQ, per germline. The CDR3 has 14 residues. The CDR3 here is CASSLMTGGNEQYF.

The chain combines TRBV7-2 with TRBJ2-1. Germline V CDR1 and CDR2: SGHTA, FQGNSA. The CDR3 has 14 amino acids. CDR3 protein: CASSLDRTNNEQFF.

The CDR3 reads CASSLSGDRTTYGYTF. The chain has TRBV3-1 and TRBJ1-2; the TRBD1 assignment by TCRdb is unverifiable without DNA. Germline V gene sequence: CDR1 LGHDT, CDR2 YNNKEL (reference sequence). The CDR3 is made up of 16 amino acids.

CDR3 region: CASSLGVGSGNTIYF. The chain links TRBV27 to TRBJ1-3. The CDR3 sequence is 15 residues long. Germline loops: CDR1 MNHEY, CDR2 SMNVEV (reference sequence).

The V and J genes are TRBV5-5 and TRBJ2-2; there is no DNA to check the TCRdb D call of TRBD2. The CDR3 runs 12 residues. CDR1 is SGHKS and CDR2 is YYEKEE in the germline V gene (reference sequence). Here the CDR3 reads CASGREAGELFF.

CDR3: CSARWAATGELFF. The chain combines TRBV20-1 with TRBJ2-2. Germline-derived CDR1 and CDR2 are DFQATT and SNEGSKA (reference sequence). The CDR3 is 13 amino acids.

The CDR3 here is CASSFGTLRIYYEQYF. This chain links TRBV5-1 with TRBJ2-7. The CDR3 runs 16 residues. The germline gives CDR1 SGHRS, CDR2 YFSETQ.

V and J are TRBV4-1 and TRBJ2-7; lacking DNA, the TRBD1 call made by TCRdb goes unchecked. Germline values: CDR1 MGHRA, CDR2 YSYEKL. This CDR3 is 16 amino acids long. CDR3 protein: CASSQVRTGFTYEQYF.

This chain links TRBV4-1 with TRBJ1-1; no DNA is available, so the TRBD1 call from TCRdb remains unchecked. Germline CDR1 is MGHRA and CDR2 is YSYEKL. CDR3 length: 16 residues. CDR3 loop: CASRRTGQVVNTEAFF.